This T cell receptor beta chain is drawn from a study of shared clonotypes between healthy human individuals. The repertoire was sequenced with immunoSEQ multiplex PCR; TCRdb's copy has only in-frame clones and lacks some. Here the sample spans 2 million to 2.5 million clones, about nine tenths being singletons. Findings and caveats of the study: Non-shared clonotypes displayed generation probabilities falling below those of clonotypes present in all four donors.

Germline CDR1 reads SNHLY; CDR2 reads FYNNEI. With 6 bases clipped from V and 4 bases from J, the junction kept 1 base outside the gene matches. The CDR3 is 12 amino acids. In the case of this clone: The antigen is unknown. The same CDR3 can be traced to other DNA sequences in this sample.

Each sample came from a Caucasian adult donor living in Nashville, Tennessee. Sequences were obtained from naive CD4+ T cells from PBMCs. The subset here: CD45RA+ positively selected. This TCR was recovered from a man aged 18 to 35 in good health. Some clones in this sample may be carry-over from other donors' samples. This chain links TRBV2 with TRBJ2-5, with 8 bases that match TRBD1. CDR3 DNA sequence: TGTGCCAGCAGGGGACAGGTAGAGACCCAGTACTTC. It encodes CASRGQVETQYF.